This paragraph reports one T cell receptor beta chain. Its antigen remains unidentified. Each CDR3 protein gets one entry after TCRdb re-called the 5' RACE reads with MiXCR. The sample includes 1.5 million to 2 million distinct CDR3 sequences, about 30% of them seen just once. Each donor was a healthy Caucasian. The CDR3 extends over 13 amino acids. With V trimmed by 4 bases and J by 6 bases, 7 bases remained unmatched. Germline V gives CDR1 SGHRS, CDR2 YFSETQ. These data are taken from a study of identical twins. Overall study findings and caveats: The authors drew conclusions from cross-sectional statistical analysis rather than following the same donors. Among beta out-of-frame sequences, excess sharing between twins appeared weaker. The abundant beta clonotypes from cord blood had fewer insertions, and memory repertoires had none of this.

The sequenced sample was cord blood. This receptor was identified in a newborn girl in good health. The V gene is TRBV5-1, the J gene TRBJ2-7, with 7 positions matching TRBD1. CDR3 in DNA: TGCGCCAGCAGCCTTACCTACAGGGGCGAGCAGTACTTC. Translating gives CASSLTYRGEQYF.